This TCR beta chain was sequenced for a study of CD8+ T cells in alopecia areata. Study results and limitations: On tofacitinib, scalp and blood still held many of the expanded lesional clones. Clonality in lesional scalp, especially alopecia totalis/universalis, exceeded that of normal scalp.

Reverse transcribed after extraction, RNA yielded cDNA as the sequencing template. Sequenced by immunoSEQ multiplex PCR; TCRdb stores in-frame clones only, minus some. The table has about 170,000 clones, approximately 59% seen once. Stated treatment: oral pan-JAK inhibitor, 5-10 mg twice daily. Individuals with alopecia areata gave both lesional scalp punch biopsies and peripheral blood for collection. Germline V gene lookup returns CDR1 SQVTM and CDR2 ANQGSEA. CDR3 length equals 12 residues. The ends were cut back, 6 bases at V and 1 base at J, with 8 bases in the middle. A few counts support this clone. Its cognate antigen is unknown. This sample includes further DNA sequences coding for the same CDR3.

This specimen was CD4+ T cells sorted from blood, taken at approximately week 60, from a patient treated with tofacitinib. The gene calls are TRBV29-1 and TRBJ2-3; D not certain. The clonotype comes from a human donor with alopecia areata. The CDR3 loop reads CSVETGTDTQYF. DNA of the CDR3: TGCAGCGTAGAAACGGGCACAGATACGCAGTATTTT.